The entry below gives a single T cell receptor beta chain sequence along with its context. Its cognate antigen is unknown. This entry belongs to a study of OX40 agonist ivuxolimab in advanced cancers. Samples were taken at baseline and on day 1 of cycles 4 and 7. The V gene end was trimmed by 4 bases and the J gene end by 10 bases; junction bases not matched to a gene: 8. Per germline, CDR1 SGHVS and CDR2 FNYEAQ. The length of the CDR3 is 14 residues. TCRdb's copy holds only in-frame clones and misses some; the assay was immunoSEQ multiplex PCR. Found here are 50,000 to 80,000 clones, roughly 84% of them singletons; the top ten hold 3%. Notes on the study in general: Within 6 weeks, CD4+ and CD8+ blood T cells expanded clonally at 0.1 to 3.0 mg/kg. Among expanded peripheral T cells, antigen specificity went undetermined.

The TCR comes from an adult with an advanced solid tumor such as melanoma, head and neck, liver or kidney cancer. The genes are TRBV7-6 and TRBJ2-1, with 9 positions matching TRBD2. Sequenced material: CD4+ or CD8+ T cells sorted from blood, taken in a trial of the OX40 agonist ivuxolimab. The CDR3 region is CASSSLAGPGEQFF. The CDR3 region has the DNA TGTGCCAGCAGCTCTCTAGCGGGGCCAGGGGAGCAGTTCTTC.